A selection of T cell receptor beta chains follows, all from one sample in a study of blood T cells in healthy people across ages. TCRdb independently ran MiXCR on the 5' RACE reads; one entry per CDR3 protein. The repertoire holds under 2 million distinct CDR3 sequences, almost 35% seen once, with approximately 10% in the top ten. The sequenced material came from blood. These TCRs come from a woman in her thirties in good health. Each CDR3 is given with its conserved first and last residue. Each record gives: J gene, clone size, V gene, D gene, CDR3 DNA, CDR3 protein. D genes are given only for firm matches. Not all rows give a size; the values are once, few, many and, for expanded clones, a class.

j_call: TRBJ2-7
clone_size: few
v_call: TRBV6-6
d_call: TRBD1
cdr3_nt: TGTGCCAGCACCCTGACAGGGGTGGCCTACGAGCAGTACTTC
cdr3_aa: CASTLTGVAYEQYF

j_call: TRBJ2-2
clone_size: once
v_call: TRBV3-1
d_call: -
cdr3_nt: TGTGCCAGCAGCCCGAAGTCTCCCTCCTATCCCAACACCGGGGAGCTGTTTTTT
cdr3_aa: CASSPKSPSYPNTGELFF

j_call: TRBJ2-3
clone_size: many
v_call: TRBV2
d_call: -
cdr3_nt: TGTGCCAGCAGGAAGACAGATACGCAGTATTTT
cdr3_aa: CASRKTDTQYF

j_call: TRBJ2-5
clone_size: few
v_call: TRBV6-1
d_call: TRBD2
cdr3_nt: TGTGCCAGCAGCCCACCCATAGCGGGAGGGCCGGAGACCCAGTACTTC
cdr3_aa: CASSPPIAGGPETQYF

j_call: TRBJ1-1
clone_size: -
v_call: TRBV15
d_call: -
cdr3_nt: TGTGCCACCAGCAGAGCGTATACCGCGAACACTGAAGCTTTCTTT
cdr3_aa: CATSRAYTANTEAFF

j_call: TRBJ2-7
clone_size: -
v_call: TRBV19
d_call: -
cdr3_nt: TGTGCCAGTAGTATCCACAGGAACGAGCAGTACTTC
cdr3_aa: CASSIHRNEQYF

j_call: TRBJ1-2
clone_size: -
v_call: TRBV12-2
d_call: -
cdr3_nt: TGTGCAAGTCGCTTACCGGGGAATCTGGGGGTCGTGCTGTATGGCTACACCTTC
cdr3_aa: CASRLPGNLGVVLYGYTF

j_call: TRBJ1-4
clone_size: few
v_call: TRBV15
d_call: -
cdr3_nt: TGTGCCACCAGCAGCGGAGGGAAAAAACTGTTTTTT
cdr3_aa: CATSSGGKKLFF

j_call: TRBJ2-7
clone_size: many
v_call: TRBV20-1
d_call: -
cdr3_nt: TGCAGTGCTACGCAGGGGAGGGGGTACGAGCAGTACTTC
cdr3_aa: CSATQGRGYEQYF

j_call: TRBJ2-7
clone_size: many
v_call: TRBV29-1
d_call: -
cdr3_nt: TGCAGCGCTGCAGCAGAAAACATTTACGAGCAGTACTTC
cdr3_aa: CSAAAENIYEQYF

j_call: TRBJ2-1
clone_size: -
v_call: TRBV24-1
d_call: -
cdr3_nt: TGTGCCACCAGTGATTTGGACCGCTCCTACAATGAGCAGTTCTTC
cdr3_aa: CATSDLDRSYNEQFF

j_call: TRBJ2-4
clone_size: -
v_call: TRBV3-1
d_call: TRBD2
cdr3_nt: TGTGCCAGCAGCCAAGACTTCTTGGGAGCGGGAGATATAAACATTCAGTACTTC
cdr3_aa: CASSQDFLGAGDINIQYF

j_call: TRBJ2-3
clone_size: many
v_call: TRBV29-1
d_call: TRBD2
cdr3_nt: TGCAGCGTCCAGGGACTAGCGGGGGCGAACACAGATACGCAGTATTTT
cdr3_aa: CSVQGLAGANTDTQYF

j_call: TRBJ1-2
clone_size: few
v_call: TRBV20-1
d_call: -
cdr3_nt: TGCAGTGCTAGTGTACCCAGGGAGAACTATGGCTACACCTTC
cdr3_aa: CSASVPRENYGYTF

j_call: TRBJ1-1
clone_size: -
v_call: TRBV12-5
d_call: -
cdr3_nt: TGTGCTAGTGGGTTGGAGGGGGTAACTGAAGCTTTCTTT
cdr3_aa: CASGLEGVTEAFF

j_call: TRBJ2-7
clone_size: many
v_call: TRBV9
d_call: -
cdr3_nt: TGTGCCAGCAGCGTAGACGTTAGCTCCTACGAGCAGTACTTC
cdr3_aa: CASSVDVSSYEQYF

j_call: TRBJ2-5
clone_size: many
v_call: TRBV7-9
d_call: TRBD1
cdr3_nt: TGTGCCAGCAGCGCCACGATTAAAGGGGGCGCGGGAGAGACCCAGTACTTC
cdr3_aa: CASSATIKGGAGETQYF

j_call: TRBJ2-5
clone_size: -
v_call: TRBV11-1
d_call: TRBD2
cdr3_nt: TGTGCCAGCAGCCCTCTCCTAGCGGCCTCCAGAGAGACCCAGTACTTC
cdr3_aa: CASSPLLAASRETQYF

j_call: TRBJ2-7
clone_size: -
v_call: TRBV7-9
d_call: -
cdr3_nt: TGTGCCAGCAGCTTAGTTACAGGTCAGGGCAACGAGCAGTACTTC
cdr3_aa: CASSLVTGQGNEQYF

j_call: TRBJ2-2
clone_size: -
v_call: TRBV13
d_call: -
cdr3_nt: TGTGCCAGCACCAACGCGGGCACCGGGGAGCTGTTTTTT
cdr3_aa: CASTNAGTGELFF

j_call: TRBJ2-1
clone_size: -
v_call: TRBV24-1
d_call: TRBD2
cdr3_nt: TGTGCCACCAGTGGCATTAGCGGGAGCAGTAATGAGCAGTTCTTC
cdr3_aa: CATSGISGSSNEQFF

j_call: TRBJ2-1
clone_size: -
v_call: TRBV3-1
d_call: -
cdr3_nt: TGTGCCAGCAGGGGGGGGCAGTTCTTC
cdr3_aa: CASRGGQFF

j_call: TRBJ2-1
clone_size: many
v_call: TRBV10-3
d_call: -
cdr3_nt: TGTGCCATCAGTGAGTCGAATGAGCAGTTCTTC
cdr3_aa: CAISESNEQFF

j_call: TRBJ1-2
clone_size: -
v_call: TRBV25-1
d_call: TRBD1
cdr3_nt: TGTGCCAGCAGTTTTGGACAGGGTAACTATGGCTACACCTTC
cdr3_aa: CASSFGQGNYGYTF

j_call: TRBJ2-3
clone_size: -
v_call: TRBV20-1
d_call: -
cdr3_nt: TGCAGTGCTAGCGACAGGTCGAGAGGAACAGATACGCAGTATTTT
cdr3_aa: CSASDRSRGTDTQYF

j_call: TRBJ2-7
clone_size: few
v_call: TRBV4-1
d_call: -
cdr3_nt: TGCGCCAGCAGCCAAGTCGCAGGTGCCGCCTACGAGCAGTACTTC
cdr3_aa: CASSQVAGAAYEQYF

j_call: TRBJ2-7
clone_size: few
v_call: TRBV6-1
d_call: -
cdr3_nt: TGTGCCAGCAGTGGGGCGCAGAGACCCTACCACGAGCAGTACTTC
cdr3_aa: CASSGAQRPYHEQYF

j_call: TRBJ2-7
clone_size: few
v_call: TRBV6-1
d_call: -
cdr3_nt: TGTGCCAGCAGTGAAGCGCCTAAGAGCTCCTACGAGCAGTACTTC
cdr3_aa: CASSEAPKSSYEQYF

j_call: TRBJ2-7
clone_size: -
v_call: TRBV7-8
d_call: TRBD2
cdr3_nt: TGTGCCAGCAGCTCCAGAGCGGGGGGTCTACACTCCTACGAGCAGTACTTC
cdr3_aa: CASSSRAGGLHSYEQYF

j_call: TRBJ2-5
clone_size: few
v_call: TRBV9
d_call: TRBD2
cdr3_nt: TGTGCCAGCAGCGTAGGCCCAGCGGGGGGGGGGCAAGAGACCCAGTACTTC
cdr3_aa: CASSVGPAGGGQETQYF

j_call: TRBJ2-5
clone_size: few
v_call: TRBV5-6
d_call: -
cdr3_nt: TGTGCCAGCAGCCGCCCGACTAGACCTTTGTACTTC
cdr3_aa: CASSRPTRPLYF

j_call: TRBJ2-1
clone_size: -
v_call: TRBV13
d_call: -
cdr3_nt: TGTGCCAGCAGCCAACTGGGGCCCTACTACAATGAGCAGTTCTTC
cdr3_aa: CASSQLGPYYNEQFF

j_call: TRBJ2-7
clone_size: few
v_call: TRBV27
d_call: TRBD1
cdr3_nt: TGTGCCAGCAGCGAGGACAGGCAAACCTACGAGCAGTACTTC
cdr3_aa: CASSEDRQTYEQYF

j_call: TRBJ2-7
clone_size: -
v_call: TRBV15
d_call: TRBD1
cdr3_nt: TGTGCCACCAGCAGACCAGGGACAGCACTACGAGAGTTGTACTTC
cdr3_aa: CATSRPGTALRELYF

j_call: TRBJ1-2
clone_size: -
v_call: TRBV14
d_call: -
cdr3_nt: TGTGCCAGCAGCCAGGTTGACAGACCCTATGGCTACACCTTC
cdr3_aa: CASSQVDRPYGYTF